This T cell receptor (beta chain) was observed in a study of blood T cell repertoires in COVID-19. This CDR3 contains 16 residues. CDR1 and CDR2 (germline): LGHNA, YSLEER. J was trimmed by 0 bases and V by 1 base; bases with no gene match: 5. Measured with immunoSEQ multiplex PCR; TCRdb has only the in-frame clones, and not every one. The sample shows fewer than 400,000 clones, around 90% of them seen only once. This clonotype originated in a man in his 60s who had recovered from COVID-19. The chain combines TRBV4-3 with TRBJ2-7; 8 bases are a match to TRBD2. The specimen was PBMCs or T cells enriched from blood (not recorded which). This CDR3 is CASSQGVAGSSYEQYF. In DNA, the CDR3 is TGCGCCAGCAGCCAAGGGGTAGCGGGGAGCTCCTACGAGCAGTACTTC.